Following are 2 T cell receptor beta chains from one sample sequenced in a study of shared clonotypes between healthy human individuals. Generated by immunoSEQ multiplex PCR, the TCRdb table keeps only in-frame clones and is missing some. This table has more than 2,000,000 clones, approximately 93% appearing once. The sequenced material came from naive CD4+ T cells from PBMCs. Specified subset: CD45RA+ positively selected. These receptors were collected from a man between 18 and 29 years old in good health. Some clones in this sample may be carry-over from other donors' samples.

In its sample, this clone was seen once. The chain links TRBV9 to TRBJ1-4, with a possible D match to TRBD1 (6 bases). This CDR3 is 14 amino acids long. V gave up 5 bases and J gave up 7 bases, with 15 bases separating them. Per the germline V gene, CDR1 is SGDLS and CDR2 is YYNGEE. CDR3 nucleotide sequence: TGTGCCAGCAGGGGAACAGGGATGGGTGAAAAACTGTTTTTT. It encodes CASRGTGMGEKLFF.

V and J are TRBV18 and TRBJ2-3, with D unresolved. V was shortened by 5 bases and J by 0 bases, with 18 bases between the two germline ends. This CDR3 is 17 amino acids long. Germline assignment: CDR1 KGHSH and CDR2 LQKENI. For the CDR3, the DNA is TGTGCCAGCTCATTCTCCCCAGTGACAACTAGCACAGATACGCAGTATTTT. It codes for CASSFSPVTTSTDTQYF. Filled out from reference TRBV18 and TRBJ2-3, the complete variable domain reads NAGVMQNPRHLVRRRGQEARLRCSPMKGHSHVYWYRQLPEEGLKFMVYLQKENIIDESGMPKERFSAEFPKEGPSILRIQQVVRGDSAAYFCASSFSPVTTSTDTQYFGPGTRLTVL.